A single T cell receptor beta chain is shown here with its context. The sample originates from a study of T cell changes during pregnancy in multiple sclerosis. The CDR3 loop spans 15 amino acids. Germline V CDR1 and CDR2: LNHDA, SQIVND (reference sequence). After removal of 4 bases from V and 2 bases from J, the junction contained 8 bases not matched to a gene. Some clones are missing from TCRdb's copy, which holds only in-frame ones; the method was immunoSEQ multiplex PCR. The sample has tens of thousands of clones, around 93% seen once. This receptor was identified in a female donor with multiple sclerosis, enrolled in a pregnancy study. The chain has TRBV19 and TRBJ2-7; 7 nucleotides align to TRBD1. The material sequenced was peripheral blood, taken in the second trimester of pregnancy. The CDR3 DNA reads as TGTGCCAGTAGTACACAGGGGAGAGGGGCCTACGAGCAGTACTTC. Residues: CASSTQGRGAYEQYF.